This T cell receptor (beta chain) appears in the sequencing data of a study of shared clonotypes between healthy human individuals. This CDR3 spans 15 amino acids. V lost 0 bases, J lost 7 bases, and 16 bases lay in between. Per germline, CDR1 LNHNV and CDR2 YYDKDF (reference sequence). Clones were sequenced by immunoSEQ multiplex PCR, and TCRdb holds only the in-frame ones, with some missing. The sample has a few million clones, roughly 95% seen once; the top ten hold roughly 0.13%. The rearrangement joins TRBV15 to TRBJ2-7, with D maybe TRBD1 (5 bases). This clonotype originated in a man younger than 30 in good health. Sequenced: naive CD4+ T cells sorted from blood. Subset: CD45RA+ positively selected. The CDR3 loop is CATSRDFPGSKEQYF. CDR3 in DNA: TGTGCCACCAGCAGAGATTTCCCAGGGTCGAAGGAGCAGTACTTC.